Shown below are 25 T cell receptor beta chains from a single sample sequenced in a study of blood T cell repertoires in COVID-19. Assay: immunoSEQ multiplex PCR; the TCRdb copy retains only in-frame clones and omits some. The sample gives 40,000 to 50,000 clones, about 80% of which show up once; approximately 44% is in the top ten. The source material was peripheral blood. These receptors came from a woman of 80 years or more with acute or convalescent COVID-19.

The V gene is TRBV7-2, the J gene TRBJ1-6; a weak D match, TRBD1 (5 bases). Trimming left V 1 base short and J 9 bases short, with 13 bases between. Germline V CDR1 and CDR2: SGHTA, FQGNSA. This CDR3 has 15 amino acids. The CDR3 reads CASSLGAGLVSPLHF. CDR3 sequence (DNA): TGTGCCAGCAGCTTAGGGGCAGGGTTGGTTTCACCCCTCCACTTT.

The chain uses TRBV19 and TRBJ2-1; 8 bases map to TRBD1. The CDR3 sequence is 15 residues long. The junction had 8 bases not matched to a gene; V was cut back by 4 bases and J by 6 bases. CDR1 and CDR2 (germline): LNHDA, SQIVND (reference sequence). In nucleotides, the CDR3 is TGTGCCAGTAGTAAAGTCCAGGGGGCAGGCAATGAGCAGTTCTTC. Protein product: CASSKVQGAGNEQFF.

On this clone: The junction does not match germline at one end; this may be a read error. The chain joins TRBV18 to TRBJ1-1; 8 positions match TRBD1. The CDR3 has 15 residues. Germline V lookup: CDR1 KGHSH, CDR2 LQKENI. The CDR3 loop is CASSFGTGVNPEAFF. CDR3 nucleotides: TGTGCCAGCTCATTTGGGACAGGAGTGAACCCTGAAGCTTTCTTT.

The chain joins TRBV19 to TRBJ2-5; D unresolved. Trimming took off 1 base at V and 0 bases at J, with 6 bases between the two ends. Per the germline V gene, CDR1 is LNHDA and CDR2 is SQIVND (reference sequence). The CDR3 loop spans 14 amino acids. The CDR3 DNA reads as TGTGCCAGTAGTATAGGGCCGAACCAAGAGACCCAGTACTTC. Amino acid sequence: CASSIGPNQETQYF.

The chain links TRBV7-2 to TRBJ2-5, with 7 positions matching TRBD2. The V gene's germline CDR1 is SGHTA and CDR2 FQGNSA. Trimming removed 4 bases from V and 3 bases from J; junction bases left unmatched: 14. This CDR3 contains 17 residues. CDR3 region: CASSSRGPAGPEETQYF. The CDR3 DNA reads TGTGCCAGCAGCTCGAGGGGTCCAGCGGGGCCGGAAGAGACCCAGTACTTC.

The V gene is TRBV5-8, the J gene TRBJ1-5, with TRBD1 matching 7 bases. V was pared by 0 bases and J by 5 bases, with 11 bases of the junction left unmatched. Germline CDR1 SGHTS, CDR2 YDEGEE. The CDR3 consists of 17 residues. CDR3 residues: CASSLGTIGTVHQPQHF. CDR3 sequence (DNA): TGTGCCAGCAGCTTGGGTACAATCGGGACAGTTCATCAGCCCCAGCATTTT.

The chain couples TRBV5-1 to TRBJ1-2; D ambiguous. CDR1 and CDR2 from the germline V gene are SGHRS and YFSETQ. There are 13 residues in the CDR3. Trimming cost V 4 bases and J 5 bases, with 12 bases left between them. CDR3 loop: CASSRDLGYGYTF. DNA for the CDR3: TGCGCCAGCAGCCGGGATCTTGGGTATGGCTACACCTTC. Full variable domain (missing parts from reference TRBV5-1 and TRBJ1-2): KAGVTQTPRYLIKTRGQQVTLSCSPISGHRSVSWYQQTPGQGLQFLFEYFSETQRNKGNFPGRFSGRQFSNSRSEMNVSTLELGDSALYLCASSRDLGYGYTFGSGTRLTVV.

The genes are TRBV7-8 and TRBJ1-1; 8 bases match TRBD1. The CDR3 length is 14 residues. CDR1 is SGHVS and CDR2 is FQNEAQ in the germline V gene. V shed 4 bases and J 5 bases; nucleotides not matched to a gene: 6. In DNA, the CDR3 is TGTGCCAGCAGCTCACAGGGGGTGGTAACTGAAGCTTTCTTT. Translated, it gives CASSSQGVVTEAFF.

The chain has TRBV7-8 and TRBJ1-4; TRBD1 aligns across 8 bases. Losses at the gene ends were 6 bases for V and 11 bases for J; bases not matched to a gene: 8. The CDR3 spans 13 residues. Germline loops: CDR1 SGHVS, CDR2 FQNEAQ. DNA for the CDR3: TGTGCCAGCAGGGGGACAGGCCCCGGGAAACTGTTTTTT. Its translation is CASRGTGPGKLFF.

This clone is judged medium-sized. The J gene is TRBJ2-3, the V gene TRBV19, with TRBD1 matching over 8 bases. The CDR3 totals 14 residues. Germline V gene data show CDR1 as LNHDA and CDR2 as SQIVND (reference sequence). Losses at the gene ends were 7 bases for V and 1 base for J; bases not matched to a gene: 4. The CDR3 DNA is TGTGCCAGTACCTCGGGACAGGGCACAGATACGCAGTATTTT. Protein sequence: CASTSGQGTDTQYF.

The chain employs TRBV18 and TRBJ2-3; D is uncertain. The CDR3 runs to 14 residues. Germline V gene data show CDR1 as KGHSH and CDR2 as LQKENI. Trimming pared 0 bases from V and 4 bases from J, leaving 8 bases between. The CDR3 nucleotides read TGTGCCAGCTCACCACCAACCCGGGCAGATACGCAGTATTTT. This encodes CASSPPTRADTQYF.

V usage is TRBV30 and J usage is TRBJ2-2; perhaps TRBD1 as D (6 bases). CDR3 length equals 14 residues. Trimming stripped 5 bases from V and 4 bases from J, with 14 bases between. Germline V gene lookup returns CDR1 GTSNPN and CDR2 SVGIG (reference sequence). CDR3 sequence (DNA): TGTGCCTGGGACCCGGACAGCTCCACCGGGGAGCTGTTTTTT. This codes for CAWDPDSSTGELFF.

The J gene is TRBJ1-3, the V gene TRBV11-3; D gene ambiguous. Per germline, CDR1 SGHNT and CDR2 YENEEA. Trimming removed 3 bases at V and 2 bases at J, with 17 bases between. The CDR3 spans 17 residues. The CDR3 nucleotides read TGTGCCAGCAGCTTTATTTCGGACGGAGGGACTGGAAACACCATATATTTT. As protein: CASSFISDGGTGNTIYF.

The CDR3 DNA follows: TGTGCCAGCAGCACGACAGGGGAGACTGAAGCTTTCTTT. Amino acids: CASSTTGETEAFF. The J gene is TRBJ1-1, the V gene TRBV7-3; 8 bases match TRBD1. J was trimmed by 5 bases and V by 5 bases; bases with no gene match: 4. Looked up from germline, CDR1 is SGHTA and CDR2 is FQGTGA. The CDR3 loop spans 13 amino acids.

The chain uses TRBV28 and TRBJ1-6, with TRBD1 matching over 8 bases. CDR1 and CDR2 (germline): MDHEN, SYDVKM. CDR3 size: 16 residues. Trimming removed 2 bases from V and 9 bases from J; junction bases left unmatched: 9. For the CDR3, the DNA is TGTGCCAGCAGTTTAAGCAGGGGGCCCGGTAGTTCACCCCTCCACTTT. Translation gives CASSLSRGPGSSPLHF.

The chain couples TRBV30 to TRBJ1-4, with 8 bases identical to TRBD1. The V segment lost 3 bases and the J segment 10 bases; nucleotides outside the gene matches: 19. Per the germline V gene, CDR1 is GTSNPN and CDR2 is SVGIG (reference sequence). The CDR3 length is 17 residues. The CDR3: CAWRNPGGPSYEGKLFF. The CDR3 DNA reads as TGTGCCTGGAGAAACCCAGGGGGCCCCAGCTACGAAGGAAAACTGTTTTTT.

This chain uses TRBV9 with TRBJ1-1, with 7 bases identical to TRBD1. CDR3 length: 13 residues. The junction had 3 bases not matched to a gene; V was cut back by 4 bases and J by 3 bases. CDR1 is SGDLS, CDR2 YYNGEE, per germline. CDR3 DNA sequence: TGTGCCAGCAGCCCCAGGGGGTACACTGAAGCTTTCTTT. Translating it yields CASSPRGYTEAFF.

V usage is TRBV25-1 and J usage is TRBJ1-1; 10 bases line up with TRBD1. Germline trimming cut 2 bases from V and 3 bases from J; bases unmatched to any gene: 3. Germline CDR1 and CDR2: MGHDK and SYGVNS. The CDR3 has 15 amino acids. CDR3 in amino acids: CASSEQTGGHTEAFF. The CDR3 coding sequence is TGTGCCAGCAGTGAACAGACAGGGGGCCACACTGAAGCTTTCTTT.

The genes are TRBV5-4 and TRBJ2-5; 8 bases map to TRBD2. With V trimmed by 4 bases and J by 5 bases, 7 bases remained unmatched. CDR1 and CDR2 (germline): SGHNT, YYREEE (reference sequence). This CDR3 has 14 amino acids. As DNA, the CDR3 is TGTGCCAGCAGCCAAGCGGGGGCACGGGAGACCCAGTACTTC. Encoded protein: CASSQAGARETQYF. Looking up the rest from reference TRBV5-4 and TRBJ2-5 gives the full variable domain: ETGVTQSPTHLIKTRGQQVTLRCSSQSGHNTVSWYQQALGQGPQFIFQYYREEENGRGNFPPRFSGLQFPNYSSELNVNALELDDSALYLCASSQAGARETQYFGPGTRLLVL.

This sequence joins TRBV3-1 (or the pseudogene TRBV3-2) and TRBJ2-3; D uncertain. Looked up from germline, CDR1 is LGHDT and CDR2 is YNNKEL (reference sequence). V was trimmed by 0 bases and J by 3 bases, leaving 10 bases between them. CDR3 length: 15 amino acids. The CDR3: CASSQDPSTTDTQYF. The CDR3 DNA follows: TGTGCCAGCAGCCAAGACCCTAGTACTACAGATACGCAGTATTTT.

V is TRBV6-5 and J is TRBJ2-1, with 11 bases fitting TRBD2. Germline values: CDR1 MNHEY, CDR2 SVGAGI. There are 16 residues in the CDR3. The junction had 6 bases not matched to a gene; V was cut back by 4 bases and J by 4 bases. The CDR3 DNA follows: TGTGCCAGCAGTTGGGGGGGGACTAGCGGATACAATGAGCAGTTCTTC. Protein: CASSWGGTSGYNEQFF.

This chain joins TRBV4-3 and TRBJ2-3; 8 bases line up with TRBD2. The CDR3 contains 16 residues. Trimming at V came to 0 bases and at J to 11 bases, leaving 13 bases not matched to a gene. The germline V gene encodes CDR1 LGHNA and CDR2 YSLEER. The DNA for the CDR3 is TGCGCCAGCAGCCAAGATGTGCGGGGGGACCAAAGGGGGCAGTATTTT. Translated: CASSQDVRGDQRGQYF.

This rearrangement joins TRBV10-1 to TRBJ1-2; TRBD1 matches 7 bases. There are 12 residues in the CDR3. J gave up 4 bases and V 7 bases, and 3 bases lay outside the gene matches. Germline CDR1 is WNHNN and CDR2 is SYGVQD (reference sequence). The CDR3 region is CASTGQIYGYTF. CDR3 coding DNA: TGCGCCAGCACGGGACAGATCTATGGCTACACCTTC.

V usage is TRBV19 and J usage is TRBJ1-5, with D possibly matching TRBD1 (6 bases). Trimming shortened V by 3 bases and J by 7 bases, and 16 bases separated the two germline ends. The CDR3 spans 15 residues. The V gene's germline CDR1 is LNHDA and CDR2 SQIVND (reference sequence). The CDR3 spells CASSMGGGAEQPQHF. As DNA, the CDR3 is TGTGCCAGTAGTATGGGAGGGGGGGCCGAGCAGCCCCAGCATTTT.

V usage is TRBV7-9 and J usage is TRBJ2-2; no reliable D call. The CDR3 consists of 15 residues. From germline, CDR1 is SEHNR and CDR2 FQNEAQ (reference sequence). Trimming left V 1 base short and J 2 bases short, with 8 bases between. Written as DNA, the CDR3 is TGTGCCAGCAGCTTAGAGTCCAGTAACACCGGGGAGCTGTTTTTT. Translating gives CASSLESSNTGELFF.